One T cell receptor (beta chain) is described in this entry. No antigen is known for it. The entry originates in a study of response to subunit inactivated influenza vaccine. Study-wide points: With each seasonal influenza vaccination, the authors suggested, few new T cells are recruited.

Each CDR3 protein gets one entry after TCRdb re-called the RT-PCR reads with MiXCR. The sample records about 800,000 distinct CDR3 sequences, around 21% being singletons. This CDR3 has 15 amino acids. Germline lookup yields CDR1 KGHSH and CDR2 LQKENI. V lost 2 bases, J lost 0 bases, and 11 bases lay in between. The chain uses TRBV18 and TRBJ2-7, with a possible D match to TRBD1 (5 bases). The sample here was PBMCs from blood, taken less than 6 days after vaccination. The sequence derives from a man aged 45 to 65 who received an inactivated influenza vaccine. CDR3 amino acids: CASSPVQESSYEQYF. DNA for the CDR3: TGTGCCAGCTCACCAGTACAGGAAAGCTCCTACGAGCAGTACTTC.